This TCR beta chain was sequenced during a study of blood T cell repertoires in COVID-19. Study details: Some COVID-19 samples were acute and others convalescent; all came from the United States, Italy and Spain. PBMCs, B-cell-depleted T cells, or T cells were the source of the cDNA or gDNA that made up the material.

The CDR3 is 15 amino acids. V was trimmed by 6 bases and J by 5 bases, leaving 17 bases between them. Germline lookup yields CDR1 MNHEY and CDR2 SVGAGI. Some clones are missing from TCRdb's copy, which holds only in-frame ones; the method was immunoSEQ multiplex PCR. Seen here are under 250,000 clones, approximately 86% observed once, and the top ten hold around 3.3%. The receptor was isolated from a woman aged 80 or over with acute or convalescent COVID-19. The J gene is TRBJ1-5, the V gene TRBV6-5; a possible D gene is TRBD1 (6 bases). Sequencing input: peripheral blood. Written as DNA, the CDR3 is TGTGCCAGCAGCTTTGACAGGACCAGAGATCAGCCCCAGCATTTT. Encoded protein: CASSFDRTRDQPQHF.